The 18 T cell receptor beta chains below were found in one sample sequenced in a study of beta chain features in type 1 diabetes. Sequencing targeted expressed TCRB transcripts, as all isolated RNA had been reverse transcribed. Repertoires were generated with immunoSEQ multiplex PCR, while TCRdb's copy carries only in-frame clones and drops some. Of hundreds of thousands of clones listed, over 12% are singletons. Sequenced sample: naive CD4+ T cells from blood. Source of these receptors: a woman between 40 and 50 years old in good health.

This clone has just a few counts. The rearrangement joins TRBV6-5 to TRBJ2-1; D might be TRBD1 (5 bases). V was cut by 5 bases and J by 10 bases, with 15 bases left in between. CDR1 and CDR2 from the germline V gene are MNHEY and SVGAGI. CDR3 length equals 13 residues. CDR3 residues: CASSEREWGEQFF. The CDR3 bases are TGTGCCAGCAGTGAACGAGAGTGGGGCGAGCAGTTCTTC.

The rearrangement joins TRBV4-1 to TRBJ2-3; D remains ambiguous. Trimming shortened V by 1 base and J by 2 bases, and 7 bases separated the two germline ends. The CDR3 consists of 14 residues. Germline lookup yields CDR1 MGHRA and CDR2 YSYEKL. The CDR3 is CASSQVPTTDTQYF. In nucleotides, the CDR3 is TGCGCCAGCAGCCAAGTCCCTACCACAGATACGCAGTATTTT.

This clone was picked up a small number of times. The chain couples TRBV5-1 to TRBJ2-7; TRBD2 aligns across 12 bases. The germline V gene encodes CDR1 SGHRS and CDR2 YFSETQ. The V and J ends lost 4 bases and 7 bases, in that order; junction bases with no gene match: 12. The CDR3 spans 16 residues. The DNA of the CDR3 is TGCGCCAGCAGCCAGAGGACTAGCGGGGAAACGGGGGAGCAGTACTTC. This codes for CASSQRTSGETGEQYF.

This clone showed up just a few times. The chain uses TRBV5-8 and TRBJ2-1; the D gene is possibly TRBD2 (6 bases). Germline CDR1 is SGHTS and CDR2 is YDEGEE. V gave up 1 base and J gave up 7 bases, with 12 bases separating them. There are 14 residues in the CDR3. The CDR3 coding sequence is TGTGCCAGCAGCTTGCGGCTCAGCGGGAATGAGCAGTTCTTC. Translated, it gives CASSLRLSGNEQFF.

The rearrangement uses TRBV29-1 and TRBJ1-2; 7 nucleotides align to TRBD1. The germline CDR1 and CDR2 sequences are SQVTM and ANQGSEA. The CDR3 spans 11 residues. With V trimmed by 4 bases and J by 7 bases, 3 bases remained unmatched. CDR3 residues: CSVGQGAGYTF. The CDR3 bases are TGCAGCGTTGGACAGGGTGCTGGCTACACCTTC.

This clone was found a few times. This chain joins TRBV5-1 and TRBJ2-7, with 10 bases identical to TRBD2. This CDR3 has 16 amino acids. CDR1 is SGHRS, CDR2 YFSETQ, per germline. Trimming removed 1 base from V and 2 bases from J; junction bases left unmatched: 6. The CDR3 region is CASSLLPAGGPYEQYF. The CDR3 DNA follows: TGCGCCAGCAGCTTGCTCCCAGCGGGGGGGCCCTACGAGCAGTACTTC.

The V gene is TRBV19, the J gene TRBJ2-2, with a possible D match to TRBD2 (5 bases). The V end was cut by 10 bases, the J end by 0 bases, with 9 bases between. Germline V gene lookup returns CDR1 LNHDA and CDR2 SQIVND (reference sequence). The CDR3 length is 13 residues. The CDR3 is CATGNPNTGELFF. The CDR3 bases are TGTGCCACCGGGAATCCGAACACCGGGGAGCTGTTTTTT.

With respect to this clone: One base away lies a much larger clone, so this may be a sequencing read error. V usage is TRBV5-1 and J usage is TRBJ1-2; D perhaps matches TRBD1 (5 bases). The CDR3 runs 12 residues. The germline V and J ends were trimmed by 4 bases and 3 bases, with 7 bases remaining between them. Germline lookup yields CDR1 SGHRS and CDR2 YFSETQ. Here the CDR3 DNA reads TGCGCCAGCAGCGGCAGGGACTATGGCTACACCTTC. Amino acids: CASSGRDYGYTF.

There are a few counts of this clone. The chain joins TRBV6-1 to TRBJ2-3; no firm D call. This CDR3 has 12 amino acids. Germline CDR1 MNHNS, CDR2 SASEGT. Trimming shortened V by 6 bases and J by 6 bases, and 10 bases separated the two germline ends. CDR3 amino acids: CASRTRSDTQYF. DNA of the CDR3: TGTGCCAGCAGGACAAGATCTGATACGCAGTATTTT.

This chain links TRBV9 with TRBJ2-5, with D tentatively TRBD2 (5 bases). The CDR3 length is 14 residues. The germline gives CDR1 SGDLS, CDR2 YYNGEE. Trimming pared 2 bases from V and 5 bases from J, leaving 13 bases between. The CDR3 region has the DNA TGTGCCAGCAGCGTGAGAGGAGGTGGGGAGACCCAGTACTTC. It codes for CASSVRGGGETQYF.

This clone was seen a few times. The J gene is TRBJ1-1, the V gene TRBV9, with TRBD1 matching over 7 bases. CDR3 length equals 14 residues. V shed 4 bases, J shed 6 bases, and the junction held 9 bases outside the gene matches. Germline CDR1 and CDR2: SGDLS and YYNGEE. Written as DNA, the CDR3 is TGTGCCAGCAGCCCGACAGGGAGTTATCCTGAAGCTTTCTTT. It codes for CASSPTGSYPEAFF.

The rearrangement uses TRBV7-9 and TRBJ2-3, with 8 nucleotides matching TRBD1. The length of the CDR3 is 15 residues. In germline, CDR1 is SEHNR, CDR2 FQNEAQ (reference sequence). The junction had 6 bases not matched to a gene; V was cut back by 5 bases and J by 2 bases. CDR3 sequence reads: CASSTGQGVTDTQYF. The CDR3 DNA reads TGTGCCAGCAGCACAGGACAGGGCGTCACAGATACGCAGTATTTT.

Of note for this clone: The same CDR3 can be traced to other DNA sequences in this sample. V and J are TRBV18 and TRBJ1-1, with D maybe TRBD1 (6 bases). Trimming cost V 0 bases and J 1 base, with 6 bases left between them. The CDR3 length is 14 residues. Per the germline V gene, CDR1 is KGHSH and CDR2 is LQKENI. CDR3 DNA: TGTGCCAGCTCACCACCGACAGGGAACACTGAAGCTTTCTTT. Protein sequence: CASSPPTGNTEAFF.

CDR3 loop: CASSFPPLAGGPRNEQFF. CDR3 coding DNA: TGTGCCAGCAGCTTCCCTCCTCTAGCGGGGGGGCCCCGCAATGAGCAGTTCTTC. The chain links TRBV11-2 to TRBJ2-1, with 12 positions matching TRBD2. The CDR3 runs to 18 residues. Losses at the gene ends were 3 bases for V and 6 bases for J; bases not matched to a gene: 12. Germline V CDR1 and CDR2: SGHAT, FQNNGV.

This clone came up a few times. The chain employs TRBV23-1 and TRBJ1-1, with D uncertain. TRBV23-1 is reported as an ORF; its role is uncertain. There are 14 residues in the CDR3. V was trimmed by 5 bases and J by 5 bases, leaving 15 bases between them. The CDR3 sequence is CASSSGFRRTEAFF. In DNA form, the CDR3 reads TGCGCCAGCAGTTCGGGGTTCCGGCGGACTGAAGCTTTCTTT.

This clone turned up a few times. The rearrangement uses TRBV18 and TRBJ1-4; D uncertain. Trimming removed 3 bases at V and 0 bases at J, with 11 bases between. CDR3 length equals 16 residues. Germline CDR1 and CDR2: KGHSH and LQKENI. CDR3 in amino acids: CASSPRDGTTNEKLFF. The CDR3 DNA reads TGTGCCAGCTCACCCCGAGACGGGACAACTAATGAAAAACTGTTTTTT.

The chain uses TRBV7-6 and TRBJ2-3, with 12 bases lining up with TRBD2. The V segment lost 3 bases and the J segment 6 bases; nucleotides outside the gene matches: 7. The germline V gene has CDR1 SGHVS and CDR2 FNYEAQ. The CDR3 is 16 residues long. CDR3 in DNA: TGTGCCAGCAGCTTGCTAGCGGGGGGGCTTAGGGATACGCAGTATTTT. This gives the protein CASSLLAGGLRDTQYF.

This chain uses TRBV7-9 with TRBJ1-1, with 8 bases lining up with TRBD1. Losses at the gene ends were 5 bases for V and 1 base for J; bases not matched to a gene: 6. CDR1 and CDR2 from the germline V gene are SEHNR and FQNEAQ (reference sequence). The CDR3 has 15 amino acids. The CDR3 sequence is CASSLEGTGNTEAFF. In DNA form, the CDR3 reads TGTGCCAGCAGCCTAGAAGGGACAGGGAACACTGAAGCTTTCTTT.